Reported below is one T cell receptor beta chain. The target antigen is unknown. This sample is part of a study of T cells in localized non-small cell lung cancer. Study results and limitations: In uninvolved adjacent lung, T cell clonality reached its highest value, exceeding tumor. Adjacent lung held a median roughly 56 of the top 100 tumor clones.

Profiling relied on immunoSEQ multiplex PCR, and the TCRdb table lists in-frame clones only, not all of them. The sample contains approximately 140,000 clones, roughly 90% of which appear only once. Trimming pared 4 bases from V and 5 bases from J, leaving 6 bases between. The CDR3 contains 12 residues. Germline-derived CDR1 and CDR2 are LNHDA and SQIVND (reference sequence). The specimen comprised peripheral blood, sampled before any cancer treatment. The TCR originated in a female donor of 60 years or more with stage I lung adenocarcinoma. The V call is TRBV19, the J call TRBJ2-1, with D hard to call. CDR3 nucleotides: TGTGCCAGTAGTACGCACGACAATGAGCAGTTCTTC. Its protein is CASSTHDNEQFF.